A single sample is the source of the 10 T cell receptor beta chains below, sequenced in a study of blood T cells in healthy people across ages. A second PCR, run for roughly 7 to 12 cycles, used a sample-barcoded 5' primer plus a J-beta primer mix. A single record per CDR3 protein comes from TCRdb applying MiXCR to the 5' RACE reads. Here the sample spans about a million distinct CDR3 sequences, 35% to 40% being singletons. Sequenced: blood. The receptors derive from a man aged 18 to 35 in good health.

This clonotype came up a few times. At one end the junction does not follow the germline gene, possibly because of a read error. The chain combines TRBV18 with TRBJ1-2; D may be TRBD1 (5 bases). Germline V lookup: CDR1 KGHSH, CDR2 LQKENI. The CDR3 spans 13 residues. Here the CDR3 reads CASSTPGYKGYTF. The CDR3 coding sequence is TGTGCCAGCTCAACACCAGGGTATAAAGGCTACACCTTC.

The table lists this clonotype with a few counts. CDR3 sequence (DNA): TGCAGTGCTAGATCTAGCGGGGCGAGCTCCTACAATGAGCAGTTCTTC. It encodes CSARSSGASSYNEQFF. The chain is built from TRBV20-1 and TRBJ2-1, with 9 bases identical to TRBD2. Trimming cost V 2 bases and J 0 bases; bases outside gene matches: 5. From germline, CDR1 is DFQATT and CDR2 SNEGSKA (reference sequence). The CDR3 spans 16 residues.

J is TRBJ2-7 and V is TRBV7-3; no definite D call. The J call may be in error: the DNA end matches TRBJ2-5 better. CDR3 length equals 12 residues. The germline V gene has CDR1 SGHTA and CDR2 FQGTGA. This CDR3 is CASSPQGGTQYF. The CDR3 nucleotides are TGTGCCAGCAGCCCACAAGGTGGGACCCAGTACTTC.

A few counts support this clonotype. The chain employs TRBV5-1 and TRBJ2-1; the D is unclear. The germline gives CDR1 SGHRS, CDR2 YFSETQ. The CDR3 spans 13 residues. Between the trimmed V and J ends, which lost 0 bases and 5 bases, there was a span of 6 bases. In DNA form, the CDR3 reads TGCGCCAGCAGCTTGGCGGTCAACAATGAGCAGTTCTTC. As protein: CASSLAVNNEQFF. Combining the CDR3 with reference TRBV5-1 and TRBJ2-1 gives the whole variable domain KAGVTQTPRYLIKTRGQQVTLSCSPISGHRSVSWYQQTPGQGLQFLFEYFSETQRNKGNFPGRFSGRQFSNSRSEMNVSTLELGDSALYLCASSLAVNNEQFFGPGTRLTVL.

V usage is TRBV28 and J usage is TRBJ1-3; D gene ambiguous. CDR3 length equals 15 residues. Looked up from germline, CDR1 is MDHEN and CDR2 is SYDVKM. Trimming stripped 2 bases from V and 2 bases from J, with 10 bases between. This CDR3 is CASSLAVHPGNTIYF. DNA of the CDR3: TGTGCCAGCAGTTTAGCCGTACACCCTGGAAACACCATATATTTT.

The J gene is TRBJ1-1, the V gene TRBV5-1; 9 bases line up with TRBD1. V was pared by 4 bases and J by 4 bases, with 5 bases of the junction left unmatched. The length of the CDR3 is 14 residues. CDR1 and CDR2 (germline): SGHRS, YFSETQ. CDR3 protein: CASSRTGGFTEAFF. The CDR3 DNA is TGCGCCAGCAGCAGAACAGGGGGCTTCACTGAAGCTTTCTTT.

The rearrangement uses TRBV28 and TRBJ1-4; D remains ambiguous. Deletions cut 2 bases from V and 8 bases from J, with 9 bases between. Germline V lookup: CDR1 MDHEN, CDR2 SYDVKM. The CDR3 has 13 residues. CDR3 sequence (DNA): TGTGCCAGCAGTTTACGGGCGACGGAAAAACTGTTTTTT. It encodes CASSLRATEKLFF.

The chain carries TRBV7-2 and TRBJ1-4; D not resolved. Trimming shortened V by 5 bases and J by 4 bases, and 14 bases separated the two germline ends. Germline values: CDR1 SGHTA, CDR2 FQGNSA. The CDR3 is 15 amino acids. The CDR3 spells CASSDKRRYNEKLFF. The CDR3, as DNA: TGTGCCAGCAGCGATAAACGGCGGTATAATGAAAAACTGTTTTTT. Looking up the rest from reference TRBV7-2 and TRBJ1-4 gives the full variable domain: GAGVSQSPSNKVTEKGKDVELRCDPISGHTALYWYRQSLGQGLEFLIYFQGNSAPDKSGLPSDRFSAERTGGSVSTLTIQRTQQEDSAVYLCASSDKRRYNEKLFFGSGTQLSVL.

The rearrangement links TRBV5-1 to TRBJ2-2; possible D gene TRBD1, 5 bases. V was pared by 4 bases and J by 2 bases, with 12 bases between. CDR1 and CDR2 (germline): SGHRS, YFSETQ. The CDR3 length is 15 residues. CDR3 DNA sequence: TGCGCCAGCAGCCACAGGCAGGGTAACACCGGGGAGCTGTTTTTT. Its protein product is CASSHRQGNTGELFF.

This clonotype was counted a few times. In nucleotides, the CDR3 is TGCGCCAGCAGCCTCGACATGGCTGCAGATGGCTACACCTTC. Amino acids: CASSLDMAADGYTF. The chain employs TRBV4-3 and TRBJ1-2; D remains ambiguous. The CDR3 runs 14 residues. The germline V gene encodes CDR1 LGHNA and CDR2 YSLEER. Trimming shortened V by 4 bases and J by 6 bases, and 15 bases separated the two germline ends.